This T cell receptor beta chain is from a study of naive CD8 T cells in extremely preterm neonates (dated by TCRdb to about 2017). A note on the overall study: The study compared the TCRbeta CDR3 repertoires of sorted naive CD8+ T cells among four age groups: extremely preterm neonates, term neonates, young children and adults.

Remarks on this clone: The antigen it recognizes is unknown. Base-call qualities are not available, and no considerably larger clone is one nucleotide away.

TCRbeta CDR3 regions were amplified from genomic DNA by a two-step, bias-controlled multiplex PCR. Primers specific for every TRBV and TRBJ gene segment were used in the multiplex PCR. TCRbeta repertoire data were generated with the immunoSEQ Assay. For the original study's pipeline: To merge closely related sequences, reads went through filtering and clustering using a relative-frequency ratio and a modified nearest-neighbor algorithm. IMGT annotation was followed for the assignment of V, D and J genes to CDR3 sequences. Template counts were corrected for PCR amplification bias and quantified by comparison with synthetic TCR CDR3 analog sequences. Only unique productive sequences, defined as in-frame CDR3 sequences lacking stop codons, were included in the analyses. The immunoSEQ Analyzer software was used to calculate clonality, defined as 1 minus Pielou's evenness, and iChao1 richness. Statistical testing was performed in JMP, using Student's t-test or a non-parametric test depending on Shapiro-Wilk normality results. As stored in TCRdb, this immuneACCESS dataset retains in-frame rearrangements with V and J assigned. A fraction of the clones does not appear; measured against another copy, unresolved V genes explain less than half of the discrepancy, and the remainder lacks a known reason. V and J calls and clone size are given by that table; D and trimming were obtained from the DNA. The sample table lists several thousand clones, 97% of them with a count of one. The biggest ten clones account for 0.4% to 0.6% of the sample.

CDR1 and CDR2 are read off the germline V gene as SGHAT and FQNNGV. Unmatched junction bases come to 10, with V trimmed by 6 bases and J by 6 bases. The CDR3 starts with the cysteine, ends with the phenylalanine, and has 16 residues. The sequence is cut down to CDR3 DNA, 48 bases in frame from base 1. General study outcomes and caveats: A higher proportion of shared CDR3 nucleotide sequences was found in preterm neonates (2.7%) than in term neonates (approximately 0.4%), young children (0.03%) and adults (about 0.01%). Compared with the older groups, preterm CDR3s were shorter and closer to germline, carrying fewer N additions and showing less junctional trimming. A small sample size and variable productive template counts among preterm samples were noted by the authors as limitations. Significantly lower iChao1 richness than in all other age groups (p < 0.05) and an even clone distribution were observed in preterm neonates, indicating a less rich repertoire. To track T cell development within individuals, the authors urged prospective longitudinal studies of preterm and term neonates.

Several elective full-term cesarean deliveries at roughly 36-41 weeks of gestation, with no labor and no rupture of membranes, were the source of the term cord blood. The study left out pregnancies involving fetal demise, active maternal HSV infection or known maternal HIV infection. A FACSAria III cell sorter was used to sort live, Annexin V-negative naive CD8+ T cells (CD3+CD8+CD45RA+CCR7+). Each sample yielded between roughly 17,000 and 110,000 sorted naive CD8+ T cells. Preassembled standardized sampling kits were used to collect mixed venous-arterial cord blood. Cord blood stayed at room temperature and was processed within 4 hours after collection. Ficoll-Paque density gradient centrifugation of diluted blood was used to isolate mononuclear cells. Before sorting, mononuclear cells were cryopreserved in about 10% DMSO plus 90% FBS and kept long term at -150 degrees C. Annexin V and antibodies against CD3, CD8, CCR7 and CD45RA were used to stain the thawed cells. Genomic DNA was extracted from snap-frozen sorted cell pellets with the DNeasy Blood and Tissue Kit.

The receptor comes from a newborn in good health. Rearrangement joined TRBV11-2 to TRBJ2-3; 12 junctional bases match TRBD2. The sample comprised naive CD8+ T cells from cord blood. The DNA sequence is given as TGTGCCAGCAGGGCAGGAGGGACTAGCGGGTTTGATACGCAGTATTTT. This sequence encodes CASRAGGTSGFDTQYF.